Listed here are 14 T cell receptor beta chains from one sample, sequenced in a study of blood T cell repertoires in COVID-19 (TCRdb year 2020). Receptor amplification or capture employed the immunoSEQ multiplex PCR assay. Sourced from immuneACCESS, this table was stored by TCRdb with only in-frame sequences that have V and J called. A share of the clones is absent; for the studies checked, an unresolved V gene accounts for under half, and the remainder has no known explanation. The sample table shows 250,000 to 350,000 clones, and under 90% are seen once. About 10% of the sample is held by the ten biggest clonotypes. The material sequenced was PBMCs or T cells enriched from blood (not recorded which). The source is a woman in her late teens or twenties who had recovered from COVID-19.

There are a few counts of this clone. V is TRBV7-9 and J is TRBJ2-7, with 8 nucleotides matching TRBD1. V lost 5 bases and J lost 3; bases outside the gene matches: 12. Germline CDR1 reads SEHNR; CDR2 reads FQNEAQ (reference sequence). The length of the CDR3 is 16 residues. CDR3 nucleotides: TGTGCCAGCAGCCCCCCGAGGGACAGGAGTCACTACGAGCAGTACTTC. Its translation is CASSPPRDRSHYEQYF.

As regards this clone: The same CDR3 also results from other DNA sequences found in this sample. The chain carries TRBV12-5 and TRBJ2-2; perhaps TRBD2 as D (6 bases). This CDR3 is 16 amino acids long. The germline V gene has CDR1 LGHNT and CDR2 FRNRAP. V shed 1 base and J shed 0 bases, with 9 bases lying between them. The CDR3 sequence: CASGLDRGTNTGELFF. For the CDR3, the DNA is TGTGCTAGTGGTTTGGATCGGGGGACGAACACCGGGGAGCTGTTTTTT.

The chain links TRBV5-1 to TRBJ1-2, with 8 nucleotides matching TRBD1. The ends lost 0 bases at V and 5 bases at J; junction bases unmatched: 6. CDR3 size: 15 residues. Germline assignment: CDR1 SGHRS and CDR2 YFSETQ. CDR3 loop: CASSLVDRGSYGYTF. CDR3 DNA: TGCGCCAGCAGCTTGGTCGACAGGGGAAGTTATGGCTACACCTTC.

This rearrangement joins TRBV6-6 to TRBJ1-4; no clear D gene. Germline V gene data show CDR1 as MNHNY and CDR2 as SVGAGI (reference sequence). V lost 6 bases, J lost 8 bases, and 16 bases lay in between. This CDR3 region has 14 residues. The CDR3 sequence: CASRPVEGTEKLFF. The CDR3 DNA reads TGTGCCAGCAGACCGGTGGAGGGAACGGAAAAACTGTTTTTT.

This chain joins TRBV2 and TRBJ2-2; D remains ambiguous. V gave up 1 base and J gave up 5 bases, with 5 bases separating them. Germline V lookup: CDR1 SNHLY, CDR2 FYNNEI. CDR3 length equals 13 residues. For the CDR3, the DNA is TGTGCCAGCAGTGAAGAGAGTACCGGGGAGCTGTTTTTT. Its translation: CASSEESTGELFF.

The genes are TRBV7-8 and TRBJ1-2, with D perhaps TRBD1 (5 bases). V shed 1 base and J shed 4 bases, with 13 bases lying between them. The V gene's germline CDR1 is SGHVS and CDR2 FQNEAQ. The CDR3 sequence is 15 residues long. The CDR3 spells CASSLGEGTVYGYTF. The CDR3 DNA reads TGTGCCAGCAGCTTAGGGGAGGGGACGGTCTATGGCTACACCTTC.

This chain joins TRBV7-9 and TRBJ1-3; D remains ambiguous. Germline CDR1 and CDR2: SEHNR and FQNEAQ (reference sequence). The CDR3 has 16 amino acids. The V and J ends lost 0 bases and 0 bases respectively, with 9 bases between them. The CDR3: CASSLARVSSGNTIYF. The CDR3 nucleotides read TGTGCCAGCAGCTTAGCGAGGGTGAGCTCTGGAAACACCATATATTTT.

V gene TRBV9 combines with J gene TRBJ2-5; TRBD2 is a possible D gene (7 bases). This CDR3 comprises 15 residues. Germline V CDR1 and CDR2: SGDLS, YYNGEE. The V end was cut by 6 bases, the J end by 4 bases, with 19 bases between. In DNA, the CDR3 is TGTGCCAGCAATGTAGGGGGGGGTCTGTTAGAGACCCAGTACTTC. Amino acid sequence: CASNVGGGLLETQYF.

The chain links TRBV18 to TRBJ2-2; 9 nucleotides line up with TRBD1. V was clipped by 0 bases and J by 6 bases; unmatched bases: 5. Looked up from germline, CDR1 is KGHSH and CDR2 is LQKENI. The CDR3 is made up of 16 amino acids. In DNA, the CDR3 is TGTGCCAGCTCACCACCGGGACAGGGTGGCTCCGGGGAGCTGTTTTTT. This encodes CASSPPGQGGSGELFF. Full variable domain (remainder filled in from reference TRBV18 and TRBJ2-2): NAGVMQNPRHLVRRRGQEARLRCSPMKGHSHVYWYRQLPEEGLKFMVYLQKENIIDESGMPKERFSAEFPKEGPSILRIQQVVRGDSAAYFCASSPPGQGGSGELFFGEGSRLTVL.

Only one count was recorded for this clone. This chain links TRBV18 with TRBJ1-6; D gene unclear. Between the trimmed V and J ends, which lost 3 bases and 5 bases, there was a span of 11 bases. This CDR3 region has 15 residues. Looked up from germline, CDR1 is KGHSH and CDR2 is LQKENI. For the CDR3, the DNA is TGTGCCAGCTCACCCTGGCAGGCTGATAATTCACCCCTCCACTTT. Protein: CASSPWQADNSPLHF. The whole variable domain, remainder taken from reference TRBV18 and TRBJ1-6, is NAGVMQNPRHLVRRRGQEARLRCSPMKGHSHVYWYRQLPEEGLKFMVYLQKENIIDESGMPKERFSAEFPKEGPSILRIQQVVRGDSAAYFCASSPWQADNSPLHFGNGTRLTVT.

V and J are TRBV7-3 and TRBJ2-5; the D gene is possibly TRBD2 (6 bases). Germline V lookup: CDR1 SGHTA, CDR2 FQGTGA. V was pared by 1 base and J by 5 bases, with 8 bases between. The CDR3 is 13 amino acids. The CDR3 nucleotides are TGTGCCAGCAGCTTAAAAGGAGGGGAGACCCAGTACTTC. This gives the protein CASSLKGGETQYF.

The CDR3 DNA reads as TGTGCCAGTAGCAGGACTAGCGGGAGTTTGGCAGATACGCAGTATTTT. It yields the protein CASSRTSGSLADTQYF. This chain joins TRBV19 and TRBJ2-3, with 13 bases matching TRBD2. This CDR3 contains 16 residues. CDR1 is LNHDA and CDR2 is SQIVND in the germline V gene (reference sequence). The V gene end was trimmed by 6 bases and the J gene end by 4 bases; junction bases not matched to a gene: 7.

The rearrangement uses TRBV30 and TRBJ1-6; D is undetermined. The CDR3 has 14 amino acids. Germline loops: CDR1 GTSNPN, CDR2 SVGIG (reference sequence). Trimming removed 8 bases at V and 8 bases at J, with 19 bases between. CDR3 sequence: CAHSSRVTYSPLHF. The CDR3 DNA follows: TGTGCCCATTCGAGCCGCGTAACCTATTCACCCCTCCACTTT.

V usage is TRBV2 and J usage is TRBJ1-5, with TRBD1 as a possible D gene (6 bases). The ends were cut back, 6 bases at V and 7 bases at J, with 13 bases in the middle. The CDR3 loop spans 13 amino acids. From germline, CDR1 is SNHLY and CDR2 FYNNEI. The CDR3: CASRNNRDQPQHF. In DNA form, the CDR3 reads TGTGCCAGCAGGAACAACAGGGACCAGCCCCAGCATTTT.